This T cell receptor (delta chain) was identified in a study of Vδ1+ human thymocytes. General study results and limits: Thymic delta-chain repertoires held 15% to 20% Vdelta2 sequences and few Vdelta3, despite high sort purity. Thymic TRG and TRD repertoires appeared highly polyclonal, with Gaussian CDR3 length distributions.

This clone showed up just a few times. The antigen is not known. The template was reverse-transcribed extracted RNA. CDR3 amplicons came from multiplex PCR with pooled V-gene forward and constant-region reverse primers. TCRdb made new clone calls on the multiplex PCR reads using CATT. The sample records about 55,000 delta-chain clones, approximately 15% being singletons. From germline, CDR1 is TSWWSYY and CDR2 QGS. The CDR3 runs to 21 residues. J gave up 0 bases and V 5 bases, and 19 bases lay outside the gene matches. The sorted cells were CD3+ Vdelta1+ Vdelta2- thymocytes from alphabeta-depleted thymus.

The TCR originated in a boy younger than two who had congenital heart surgery. The V call is TRDV1, the J call TRDJ1, with 12 positions matching TRDD3. The sample consisted of Vdelta1+ gamma-delta thymocytes from the thymus. Subset reported: FACS-sorted CD3+ TCRalphabeta- TCRVdelta1+ TCRVdelta2- thymocytes. CDR3 region: CALGYIPGTGGYNPYTDKLIF. DNA of the CDR3: TGTGCTCTTGGGTACATCCCGGGTACTGGGGGATACAACCCGTACACCGATAAACTCATCTTT.